The TCR beta chain described here comes from a study of OX40 agonist ivuxolimab in advanced cancers. Whole-study context: A male proportion of 70% to 90% was recorded, with mean age about 54 years and range roughly 20 to 90.

Patients had blood sampled at baseline and again on cycle 4 day 1 and cycle 7 day 1. Study-level findings and limits: The work left the antigen specificity of expanded peripheral T cells undetermined.

Profiling relied on immunoSEQ multiplex PCR, and the TCRdb table lists in-frame clones only, not all of them. The sample lists about 120,000 clones; around 93% were seen once. Points on this clone: What it binds is not known.

Sequences were derived from CD4+ or CD8+ T cells sorted from blood, sampled in a trial of the OX40 agonist ivuxolimab. The clonotype comes from an adult with an advanced solid tumor such as melanoma, head and neck, liver or kidney cancer.

DNA for the CDR3: TGTGCCAGCAGCGTGGTCGCGGGGGGGCGGGAGACCCAGTACTTC. Protein sequence: CASSVVAGGRETQYF. The chain links TRBV9 to TRBJ2-5; 9 nucleotides match TRBD2. The length of the CDR3 is 15 residues. The V and J ends lost 2 bases and 5 bases, in that order; junction bases with no gene match: 7. Germline CDR1 is SGDLS and CDR2 is YYNGEE.